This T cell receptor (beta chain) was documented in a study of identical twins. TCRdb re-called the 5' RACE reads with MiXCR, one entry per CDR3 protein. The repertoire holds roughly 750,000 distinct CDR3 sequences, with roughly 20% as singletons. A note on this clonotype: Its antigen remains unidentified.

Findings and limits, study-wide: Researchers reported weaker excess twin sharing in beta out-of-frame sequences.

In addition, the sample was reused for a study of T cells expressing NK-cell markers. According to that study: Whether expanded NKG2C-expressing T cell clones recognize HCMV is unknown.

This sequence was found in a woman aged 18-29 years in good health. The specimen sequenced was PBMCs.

CDR3 nucleotides: TGTGCCAGCAGCTTAGGTTGGCGGGGTGCCACCGGGGAGCTGTTTTTT. Encoded protein: CASSLGWRGATGELFF. This chain connects TRBV7-8 to TRBJ2-2; a weak D match, TRBD2 (6 bases). Trimming shortened V by 1 base and J by 4 bases, and 13 bases separated the two germline ends. The CDR3 is 16 residues long. Germline assignment: CDR1 SGHVS and CDR2 FQNEAQ.